These T cell receptor beta chains were read from a single sample in a study of T cell changes during pregnancy in multiple sclerosis. Generated by immunoSEQ multiplex PCR, the TCRdb table keeps only in-frame clones and is missing some. The repertoire has 65,000 to 90,000 clones, roughly nine tenths of them found once; the top ten carry roughly 3.5%. This material consisted of PBMCs, taken in the first trimester of pregnancy. The receptors stem from a female donor in good health, serving as a control in a pregnancy study. Some clones in this sample may be carry-over from other donors' samples. CDR3s include the opening cysteine and the closing phenylalanine or tryptophan. D genes are given only for firm matches. Clone size is given for some rows only: seen once, a few or many times, or a class if the clone is expanded.

clone_size | j_call | d_call | v_call | cdr3_aa | cdr3_nt
- | TRBJ2-2 | - | TRBV27 | CASRLAQASTTNTGELFF | TGTGCCAGCCGTCTTGCCCAGGCTTCCACCACGAACACCGGGGAGCTGTTTTTT
- | TRBJ2-1 | TRBD2 | TRBV28 | CASSHYSGRAQSEQFF | TGTGCCAGCAGTCACTATAGCGGGAGGGCCCAAAGTGAGCAGTTCTTC
- | TRBJ2-7 | - | TRBV9 | CASSVAIGGWYEQYF | TGTGCCAGCAGCGTAGCCATCGGGGGATGGTACGAGCAGTACTTC
- | TRBJ1-5 | TRBD1 | TRBV11-2 | CASSSGQGGVGNQPQHF | TGTGCCAGCAGCTCTGGACAGGGAGGAGTTGGCAATCAGCCCCAGCATTTT
- | TRBJ2-7 | TRBD1 | TRBV5-1 | CASSARDRGGEQYF | TGCGCCAGCAGCGCCCGGGACAGGGGAGGCGAGCAGTACTTC
- | TRBJ2-2 | TRBD1 | TRBV5-4 | CASSSDRGHANTGELFF | TGTGCCAGCAGCTCCGACAGGGGTCATGCGAACACCGGGGAGCTGTTTTTT
- | TRBJ2-1 | - | TRBV4-3 | CASSQDIAAGSYNEQFF | TGCGCCAGCAGCCAAGATATAGCGGCGGGCTCCTACAATGAGCAGTTCTTC
- | TRBJ2-2 | - | TRBV6-5 | CASSITGELFF | TGTGCCAGCAGCATTACCGGGGAGCTGTTTTTT
- | TRBJ2-7 | TRBD1 | TRBV27 | CASSLRQGALDEQYF | TGTGCCAGCAGTTTAAGACAGGGGGCTTTAGACGAGCAGTACTTC
- | TRBJ2-1 | TRBD2 | TRBV12-5 | CASQDAGGYNEQFF | TGTGCTAGCCAAGACGCGGGAGGGTACAATGAGCAGTTCTTC
- | TRBJ2-1 | - | TRBV4-3 | CASSQGAGTGPHMGLNEQFF | TGCGCCAGCAGCCAAGGGGCCGGGACTGGGCCTCATATGGGACTCAATGAGCAGTTCTTC
once | TRBJ1-5 | TRBD1 | TRBV10-2 | CASSEGGQGQPQHF | TGCGCCAGCAGCGAAGGGGGACAGGGTCAGCCCCAGCATTTT
- | TRBJ1-6 | TRBD1 | TRBV5-6 | CASSWGTADSPLHF | TGTGCCAGCAGCTGGGGGACAGCAGATTCACCCCTCCACTTT
- | TRBJ1-3 | - | TRBV7-5 | CVRSFGASGNTIYF | TGTGTCAGAAGCTTTGGGGCGTCTGGAAACACCATATATTTT
- | TRBJ1-3 | - | TRBV19 | CASSTDIRSGNTIYF | TGTGCCAGTAGTACCGACATTCGCTCTGGAAACACCATATATTTT
many | TRBJ2-7 | TRBD1 | TRBV9 | CASSSSGGTGSYEQYF | TGTGCCAGCAGCTCATCAGGGGGGACAGGTTCCTACGAGCAGTACTTC
- | TRBJ1-2 | - | TRBV6-1 | CASSEPGNYGYTF | TGTGCCAGCAGTGAACCGGGTAACTATGGCTACACCTTC
- | TRBJ1-1 | - | TRBV28 | CASSPTGTRNTEAFF | TGTGCCAGCAGCCCAACCGGGACAAGGAACACTGAAGCTTTCTTT
- | TRBJ2-3 | - | TRBV5-4 | CASSLGVHSSTDTQYF | TGTGCCAGCAGCTTGGGCGTTCACTCTAGCACAGATACGCAGTATTTT
- | TRBJ1-1 | TRBD1 | TRBV28 | CASRDGQGNTEAFF | TGTGCCAGCAGGGACGGACAGGGGAACACTGAAGCTTTCTTT